Following are 17 T cell receptor beta chains from one sample sequenced in a study of shared clonotypes between healthy human individuals. CD45RO-negative cells were positively selected for CCR7, leaving out terminally differentiated effector memory CD45RA+ cells. Using immunoSEQ multiplex PCR, the repertoire was profiled, and TCRdb retains in-frame clones only, with some absent. Among over 2,000,000 clones listed, 93% were seen once. Material for sequencing was naive CD8+ T cells from PBMCs. Every receptor here comes from a man aged 18 to 30 in good health. Some clones in this sample may be carry-over from other donors' samples.

The rearrangement links TRBV7-9 to TRBJ2-5; no clear D. In germline, CDR1 is SEHNR, CDR2 FQNEAQ (reference sequence). This CDR3 is built from 14 residues. V shed 5 bases and J shed 4 bases, with 14 bases lying between them. CDR3 residues: CASSRSTEPETQYF. For the CDR3, the DNA is TGTGCCAGCAGCCGCTCGACTGAGCCAGAGACCCAGTACTTC.

The CDR3 region is CATGRAYEQFF. CDR3 coding DNA: TGTGCCACCGGGAGGGCCTATGAGCAGTTCTTC. This chain joins TRBV6-6 and TRBJ2-1; 8 bases line up with TRBD2. This CDR3 comprises 11 residues. The V and J ends lost 10 bases and 8 bases, in that order; junction bases with no gene match: 4. The germline CDR1 and CDR2 sequences are MNHNY and SVGAGI (reference sequence).

The V call is TRBV27, the J call TRBJ2-1; D is unclear. Trimming cost V 6 bases and J 3 bases, with 27 bases left between them. There are 19 residues in the CDR3. The V gene's germline CDR1 is MNHEY and CDR2 SMNVEV (reference sequence). The CDR3 here is CASRYGRRSWGKYYNEQFF. CDR3 bases: TGTGCCAGCAGGTATGGAAGAAGGAGCTGGGGTAAGTACTACAATGAGCAGTTCTTC.

This chain joins TRBV12-5 and TRBJ1-1; TRBD1 is a possible D gene (5 bases). Germline V gene lookup returns CDR1 LGHNT and CDR2 FRNRAP. The V gene lost 9 bases and the J gene lost 3 bases, with 17 bases spanning the gap. This CDR3 is built from 14 residues. This chain's CDR3 is CASRLDLGDTEAFF. The DNA of the CDR3 is TGTGCTAGCCGGCTCGATCTGGGGGACACTGAAGCTTTCTTT.

The chain joins TRBV10-3 to TRBJ2-2; the D gene is possibly TRBD1 (5 bases). Germline values: CDR1 ENHRY, CDR2 SYGVKD. The ends were cut back, 4 bases at V and 0 bases at J, with 15 bases in the middle. The CDR3 spans 17 residues. The CDR3 DNA follows: TGTGCCATCAGTGCCCTTACAGGATCCGCGAACACCGGGGAGCTGTTTTTT. Amino acids: CAISALTGSANTGELFF.

V and J are TRBV27 and TRBJ1-5; D not certain. From germline, CDR1 is MNHEY and CDR2 SMNVEV (reference sequence). The CDR3 contains 14 residues. V lost 2 bases to trimming and J lost 2 bases, with 7 bases between them. CDR3 sequence reads: CASSLNEGNQPQHF. CDR3 bases: TGTGCCAGCAGTTTAAATGAGGGCAATCAGCCCCAGCATTTT.

The chain employs TRBV10-3 and TRBJ1-1; 7 bases match TRBD1. V was clipped by 10 bases and J by 0 bases; unmatched bases: 5. The germline V gene encodes CDR1 ENHRY and CDR2 SYGVKD. The CDR3 spans 13 residues. CDR3 residues: CASRDSLNTEAFF. DNA of the CDR3: TGTGCCAGCAGGGACAGCCTGAACACTGAAGCTTTCTTT.

With respect to this clone: Other DNA sequences in the sample encode the same CDR3. This sequence joins TRBV27 and TRBJ2-5; 11 bases are shared with TRBD1. The CDR3 is 14 amino acids. CDR1 is MNHEY, CDR2 SMNVEV, per germline (reference sequence). V shed 3 bases, J shed 5 bases, and the junction held 2 bases outside the gene matches. This chain's CDR3 is CASSFRDRGETQYF. CDR3 nucleotides: TGTGCCAGCAGTTTCCGGGACAGGGGGGAGACCCAGTACTTC.

CDR3 in amino acids: CASSPGTHNEQFF. CDR3 bases: TGCGCCAGCAGCCCCGGGACTCACAATGAGCAGTTCTTC. The genes are TRBV10-1 and TRBJ2-1, with D possibly being TRBD2 (6 bases). CDR3 length: 13 residues. CDR1 is WNHNN and CDR2 is SYGVQD in the germline V gene (reference sequence). The germline V and J ends were trimmed by 6 bases and 5 bases, with 11 bases remaining between them.

This sequence joins TRBV4-3 and TRBJ2-1; TRBD2 matches at 9 bases. J lost 5 bases, V lost 4 bases, and 6 bases had no gene match. CDR3 size: 15 residues. Germline V gives CDR1 LGHNA, CDR2 YSLEER. CDR3 sequence: CASSRRLAENNEQFF. CDR3 nucleotides: TGCGCCAGCAGCCGGCGACTAGCGGAGAACAATGAGCAGTTCTTC.

This clone has more than one count but fewer than ten. The chain recombines TRBV27 with TRBJ1-4, with 7 bases aligning to TRBD1. Germline V gives CDR1 MNHEY, CDR2 SMNVEV (reference sequence). This CDR3 has 13 amino acids. V lost 5 bases and J lost 12; bases outside the gene matches: 9. Written as DNA, the CDR3 is TGTGCCAGCAGTCCGACAGGGCTTGGGGAACTGTTTTTT. The encoded protein is CASSPTGLGELFF.

As for this clone: The junction shows a germline mismatch at one end, possibly a read error. V gene TRBV28 combines with J gene TRBJ2-7, with D uncertain. Germline V gene lookup returns CDR1 MDHEN and CDR2 SYDVKM. The CDR3 runs to 14 residues. CDR3 loop: CASTLNRAKDEQYF. The CDR3 nucleotides are TGTGCCAGCACTTTAAATAGGGCGAAGGACGAGCAGTACTTC.

A few counts support this clone. The V gene is TRBV11-2, the J gene TRBJ2-7, with D perhaps TRBD1 (6 bases). CDR3 size: 17 residues. Deletions cut 1 base from V and 3 bases from J, with 19 bases between. The germline V gene encodes CDR1 SGHAT and CDR2 FQNNGV. The chain's CDR3 is CASSLVSGQNRVYEQYF. CDR3 sequence (DNA): TGTGCCAGCAGCTTAGTCTCCGGGCAGAACAGGGTCTACGAGCAGTACTTC.

Only a few counts were recorded for this clone. The chain has TRBV7-9 and TRBJ1-1; D gene ambiguous. Per germline, CDR1 SEHNR and CDR2 FQNEAQ (reference sequence). CDR3 length: 15 residues. V was clipped by 3 bases and J by 6 bases, with 17 bases between them. In nucleotides, the CDR3 is TGTGCCAGCAGCTTCCTGGCGGGGTCGGTTCCTGAAGCTTTCTTT. It encodes CASSFLAGSVPEAFF. Combining the CDR3 with reference TRBV7-9 and TRBJ1-1 gives the whole variable domain DTGVSQNPRHKITKRGQNVTFRCDPISEHNRLYWYRQTLGQGPEFLTYFQNEAQLEKSRLLSDRFSAERPKGSFSTLEIQRTEQGDSAMYLCASSFLAGSVPEAFFGQGTRLTVV.

The genes are TRBV4-3 and TRBJ2-1; D may be TRBD2 (6 bases). The CDR3 runs 14 residues. Trimming removed 4 bases at V and 6 bases at J, with 13 bases between. The germline V gene has CDR1 LGHNA and CDR2 YSLEER. CDR3 DNA sequence: TGCGCCAGCAGCCCCTCGGACTACATCAATGAGCAGTTCTTC. Translated, it gives CASSPSDYINEQFF.

The chain recombines TRBV27 with TRBJ2-1; maybe TRBD2 (6 bases). Trimming left V 4 bases short and J 10 bases short, with 23 bases between. In germline, CDR1 is MNHEY, CDR2 SMNVEV (reference sequence). The CDR3 runs to 16 residues. The CDR3 region has the DNA TGTGCCAGCAGTTCCTCCCCCGGGACTGGGCGGCGGGAGCAGTTCTTC. As protein: CASSSSPGTGRREQFF.

This chain links TRBV15 with TRBJ1-5; tentatively, D is TRBD1 (6 bases). CDR3 length: 14 residues. CDR1 is LNHNV, CDR2 YYDKDF, per germline (reference sequence). V was pared by 6 bases and J by 1 base, with 10 bases between. This CDR3 reads CATRPTGSNQPQHF. CDR3 bases: TGTGCCACCAGACCGACAGGAAGCAATCAGCCCCAGCATTTT.